One and the same sample provided the 5 T cell receptor beta chains below, sequenced in a study of T cell responses to AZD1222 COVID-19 vaccine. Sequencing used immunoSEQ multiplex PCR; TCRdb keeps in-frame clones, though not all of them. The sample holds around 99,000 clones; around 94% are singletons and the top ten take about 13%. The specimen was peripheral blood, collected on day 0 of AZD1222 vaccination. Receptors originate from an adult in good health.

The rearrangement links TRBV19 to TRBJ1-2; 7 nucleotides agree with TRBD1. The germline gives CDR1 LNHDA, CDR2 SQIVND (reference sequence). CDR3 size: 14 residues. With 3 bases clipped from V and 2 bases from J, the junction kept 3 bases outside the gene matches. This CDR3 reads CASSIGTANYGYTF. The CDR3 DNA sequence: TGTGCCAGTAGTATCGGGACAGCAAACTATGGCTACACCTTC.

The CDR3, as DNA: TGTGCCAGCAGTTACTCCTGGACAGCCCGGGGGGTCACTGAAGCTTTCTTT. This codes for CASSYSWTARGVTEAFF. This chain uses TRBV6-2 or TRBV6-3 with TRBJ1-1; D perhaps matches TRBD1 (6 bases). Trimming took off 0 bases at V and 4 bases at J, with 18 bases between the two ends. This CDR3 spans 17 amino acids. Germline assignment: CDR1 MNHEY and CDR2 SVGEGT.

The rearrangement uses TRBV15 and TRBJ2-7; D possibly matches TRBD1 or TRBD2 (7 bases each). This CDR3 is built from 16 residues. Germline V gene lookup returns CDR1 LNHNV and CDR2 YYDKDF (reference sequence). Trimming removed 3 bases at V and 5 bases at J, with 20 bases between. CDR3 amino acids: CATSRPRQGGLDEQYF. CDR3 DNA: TGTGCCACCAGCAGGCCCCGACAGGGAGGGTTAGACGAGCAGTACTTC.

V usage is TRBV7-2 and J usage is TRBJ1-1, with D tentatively TRBD1 (5 bases). Germline V lookup: CDR1 SGHTA, CDR2 FQGNSA. The length of the CDR3 is 15 residues. V lost 4 bases, J lost 0 bases, and 12 bases lay in between. The CDR3 reads CASSSYGQVNTEAFF. In DNA form, the CDR3 reads TGTGCCAGCAGCTCCTACGGACAAGTGAACACTGAAGCTTTCTTT.

This chain joins TRBV7-9 and TRBJ1-5; D gene uncertain. With 1 base removed from V and 2 bases from J, the gap between germline ends came to 15 bases. Germline V lookup: CDR1 SEHNR, CDR2 FQNEAQ (reference sequence). The CDR3 runs 17 residues. The CDR3 nucleotides are TGTGCCAGCAGCTTAGGTTACGGCACGTCGGGCAATCAGCCCCAGCATTTT. Translating gives CASSLGYGTSGNQPQHF.